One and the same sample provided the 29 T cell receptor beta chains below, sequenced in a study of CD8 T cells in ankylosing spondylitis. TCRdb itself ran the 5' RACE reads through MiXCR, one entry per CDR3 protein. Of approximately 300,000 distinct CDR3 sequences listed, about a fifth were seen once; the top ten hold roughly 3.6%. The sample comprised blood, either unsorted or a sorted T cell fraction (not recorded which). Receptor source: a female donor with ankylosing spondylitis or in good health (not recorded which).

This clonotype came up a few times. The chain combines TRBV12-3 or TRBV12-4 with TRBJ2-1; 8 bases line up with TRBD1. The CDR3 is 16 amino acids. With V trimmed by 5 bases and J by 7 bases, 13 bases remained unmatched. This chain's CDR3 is CASSGLDREIGNEQFF. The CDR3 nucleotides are TGTGCCAGCAGTGGCCTGGACAGGGAGATCGGGAATGAGCAGTTCTTC.

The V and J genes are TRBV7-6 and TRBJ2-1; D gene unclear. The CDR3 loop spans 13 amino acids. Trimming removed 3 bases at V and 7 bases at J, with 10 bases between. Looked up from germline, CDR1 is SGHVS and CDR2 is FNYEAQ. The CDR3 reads CASSFGGVNEQFF. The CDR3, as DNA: TGTGCCAGCAGCTTTGGTGGGGTGAATGAGCAGTTCTTC. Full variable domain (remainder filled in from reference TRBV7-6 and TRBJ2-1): GAGVSQSPRYKVTKRGQDVALRCDPISGHVSLYWYRQALGQGPEFLTYFNYEAQQDKSGLPNDRFSAERPEGSISTLTIQRTEQRDSAMYRCASSFGGVNEQFFGPGTRLTVL.

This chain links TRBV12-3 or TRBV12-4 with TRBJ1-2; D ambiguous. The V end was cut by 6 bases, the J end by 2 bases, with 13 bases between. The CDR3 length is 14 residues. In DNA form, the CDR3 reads TGTGCCAGCAGCCCTGGAAGGGAGAACTATGGCTACACCTTC. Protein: CASSPGRENYGYTF.

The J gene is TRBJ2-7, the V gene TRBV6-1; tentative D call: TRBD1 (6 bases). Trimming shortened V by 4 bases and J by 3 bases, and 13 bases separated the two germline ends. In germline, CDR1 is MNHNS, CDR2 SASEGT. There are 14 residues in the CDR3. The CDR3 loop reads CASSVSGTNYEQYF. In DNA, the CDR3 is TGTGCCAGCAGTGTCTCCGGGACAAACTACGAGCAGTACTTC.

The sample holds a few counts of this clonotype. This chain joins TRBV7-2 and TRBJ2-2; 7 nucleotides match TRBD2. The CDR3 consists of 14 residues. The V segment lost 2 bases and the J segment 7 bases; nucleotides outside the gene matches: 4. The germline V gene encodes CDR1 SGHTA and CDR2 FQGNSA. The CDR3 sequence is CASSLSGENGELFF. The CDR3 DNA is TGTGCCAGCAGCTTAAGCGGGGAAAACGGGGAGCTGTTTTTT.

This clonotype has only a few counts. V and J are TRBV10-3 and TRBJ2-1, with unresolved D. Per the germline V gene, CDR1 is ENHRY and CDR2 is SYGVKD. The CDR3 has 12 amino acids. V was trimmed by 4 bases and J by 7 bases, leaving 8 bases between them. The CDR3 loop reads CAISGQENEQFF. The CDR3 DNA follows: TGTGCCATCAGTGGTCAGGAGAATGAGCAGTTCTTC.

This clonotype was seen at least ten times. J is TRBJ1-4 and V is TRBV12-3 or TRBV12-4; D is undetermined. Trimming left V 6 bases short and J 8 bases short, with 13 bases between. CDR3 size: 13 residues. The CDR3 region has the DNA TGTGCCAGCAGCCCCTCGGGATGGGAAAAACTGTTTTTT. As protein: CASSPSGWEKLFF.

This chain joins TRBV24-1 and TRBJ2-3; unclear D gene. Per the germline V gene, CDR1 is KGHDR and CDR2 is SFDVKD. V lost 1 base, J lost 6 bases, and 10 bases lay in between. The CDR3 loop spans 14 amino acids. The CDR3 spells CATSDFGSGDTQYF. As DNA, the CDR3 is TGTGCCACCAGTGATTTTGGAAGTGGGGATACGCAGTATTTT.

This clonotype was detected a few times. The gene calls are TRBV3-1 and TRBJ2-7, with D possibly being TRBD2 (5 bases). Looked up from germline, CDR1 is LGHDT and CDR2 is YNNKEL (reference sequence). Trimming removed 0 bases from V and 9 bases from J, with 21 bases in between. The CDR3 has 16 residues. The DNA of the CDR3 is TGTGCCAGCAGCCAAGAAGGACCAACGGGGTCATTAGTGCAGTACTTC. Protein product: CASSQEGPTGSLVQYF.

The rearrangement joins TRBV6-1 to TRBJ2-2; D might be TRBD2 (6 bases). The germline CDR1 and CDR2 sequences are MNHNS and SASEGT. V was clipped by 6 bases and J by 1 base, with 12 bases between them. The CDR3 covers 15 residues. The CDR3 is CASSQNGRNTGELFF. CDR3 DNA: TGTGCCAGCAGCCAAAACGGGAGGAACACCGGGGAGCTGTTTTTT.

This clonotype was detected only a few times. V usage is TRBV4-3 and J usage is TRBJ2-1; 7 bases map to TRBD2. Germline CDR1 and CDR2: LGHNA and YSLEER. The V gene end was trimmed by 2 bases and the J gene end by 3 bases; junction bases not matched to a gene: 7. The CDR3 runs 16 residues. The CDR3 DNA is TGCGCCAGCAGCCAATCCGGGGGGACTCTCTACAATGAGCAGTTCTTC. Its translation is CASSQSGGTLYNEQFF.

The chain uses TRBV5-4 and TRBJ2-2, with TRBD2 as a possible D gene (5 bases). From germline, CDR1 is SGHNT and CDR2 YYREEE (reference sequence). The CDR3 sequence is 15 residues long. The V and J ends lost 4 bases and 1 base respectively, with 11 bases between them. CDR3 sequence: CASSPDSKNTGELFF. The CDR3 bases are TGTGCCAGCAGCCCGGACTCAAAGAACACCGGGGAGCTGTTTTTT.

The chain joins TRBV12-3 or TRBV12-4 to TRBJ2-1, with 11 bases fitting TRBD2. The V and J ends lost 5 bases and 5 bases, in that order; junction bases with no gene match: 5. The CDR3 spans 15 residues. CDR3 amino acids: CASSRTSGRDNEQFF. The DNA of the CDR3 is TGTGCCAGCAGTCGCACTAGCGGGAGAGACAATGAGCAGTTCTTC.

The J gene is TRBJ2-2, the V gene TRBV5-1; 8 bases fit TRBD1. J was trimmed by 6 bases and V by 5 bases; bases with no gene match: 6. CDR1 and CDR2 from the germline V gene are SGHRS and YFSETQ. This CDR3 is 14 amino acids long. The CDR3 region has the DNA TGCGCCAGCAGATTGACAGGGGCGGCCGGGGAGCTGTTTTTT. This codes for CASRLTGAAGELFF.

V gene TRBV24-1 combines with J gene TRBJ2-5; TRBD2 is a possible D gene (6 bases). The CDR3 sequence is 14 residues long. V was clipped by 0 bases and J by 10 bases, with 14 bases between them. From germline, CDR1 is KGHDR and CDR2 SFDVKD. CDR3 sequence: CATSDLGGQEGQYF. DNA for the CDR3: TGTGCCACCAGTGATTTGGGGGGTCAGGAGGGCCAGTACTTC.

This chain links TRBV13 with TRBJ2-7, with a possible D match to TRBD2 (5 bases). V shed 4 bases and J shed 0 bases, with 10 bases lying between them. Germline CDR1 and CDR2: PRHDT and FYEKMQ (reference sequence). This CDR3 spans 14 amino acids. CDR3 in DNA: TGTGCCAGCAGCTCGAGCGGCGCCTCCTACGAGCAGTACTTC. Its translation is CASSSSGASYEQYF.

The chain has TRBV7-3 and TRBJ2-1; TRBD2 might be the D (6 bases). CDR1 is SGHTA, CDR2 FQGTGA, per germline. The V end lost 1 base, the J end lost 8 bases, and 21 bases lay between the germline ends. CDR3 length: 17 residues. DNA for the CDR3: TGTGCCAGCAGCTTAAGAGCGACGCCTTCTGCGGGGTATGAGCAGTTCTTC. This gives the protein CASSLRATPSAGYEQFF.

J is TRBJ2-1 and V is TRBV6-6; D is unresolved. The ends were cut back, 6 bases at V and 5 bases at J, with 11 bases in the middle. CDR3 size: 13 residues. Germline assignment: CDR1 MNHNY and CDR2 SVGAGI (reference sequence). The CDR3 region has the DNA TGTGCCAGCAGCTCCCTTCGCAACAATGAGCAGTTCTTC. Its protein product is CASSSLRNNEQFF.

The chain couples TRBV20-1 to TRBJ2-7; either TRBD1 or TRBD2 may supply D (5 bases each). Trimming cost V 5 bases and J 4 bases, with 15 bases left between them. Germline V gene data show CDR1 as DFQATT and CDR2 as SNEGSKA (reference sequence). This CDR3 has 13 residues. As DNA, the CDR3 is TGCAGTGCTGGGGGTACTGTGATTTACGAGCAGTACTTC. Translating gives CSAGGTVIYEQYF.

This CDR3 reads CASRGSRGSDTQYF. The CDR3, as DNA: TGTGCCAGCAGGGGCTCTCGAGGCTCTGATACGCAGTATTTT. The rearrangement joins TRBV6-1 to TRBJ2-3; D remains unclear. From germline, CDR1 is MNHNS and CDR2 SASEGT. This CDR3 is built from 14 residues. Trimming left V 6 bases short and J 6 bases short, with 16 bases between.

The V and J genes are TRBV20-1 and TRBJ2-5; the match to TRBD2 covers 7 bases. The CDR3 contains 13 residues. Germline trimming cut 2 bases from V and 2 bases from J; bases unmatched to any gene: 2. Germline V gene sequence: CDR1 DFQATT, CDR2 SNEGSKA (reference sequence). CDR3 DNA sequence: TGCAGTGCTAGAAGGACTAGACAAGAGACCCAGTACTTC. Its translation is CSARRTRQETQYF.

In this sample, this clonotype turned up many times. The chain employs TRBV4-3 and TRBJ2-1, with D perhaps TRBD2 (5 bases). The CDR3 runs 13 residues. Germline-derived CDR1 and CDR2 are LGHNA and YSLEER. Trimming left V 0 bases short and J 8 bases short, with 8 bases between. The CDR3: CASSQDSRDEQFF. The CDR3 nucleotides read TGCGCCAGCAGCCAAGACTCGAGGGATGAGCAGTTCTTC.

The CDR3 spells CASNSLGTNTEAFF. CDR3 DNA: TGTGCCAGCAACTCACTCGGGACAAACACTGAAGCTTTCTTT. This chain uses TRBV6-2 or TRBV6-3 with TRBJ1-1; weak D call: TRBD1 (6 bases). The CDR3 runs 14 residues. V shed 7 bases and J shed 2 bases, with 14 bases lying between them. CDR1 and CDR2 from the germline V gene are MNHEY and SVGEGT.

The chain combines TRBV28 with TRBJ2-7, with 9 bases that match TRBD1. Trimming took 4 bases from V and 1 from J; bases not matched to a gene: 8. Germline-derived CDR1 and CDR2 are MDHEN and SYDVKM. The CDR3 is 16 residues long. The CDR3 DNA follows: TGTGCCAGCAGTTCGTTCCGGGACAGGGTATCCTACGAGCAGTACTTC. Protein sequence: CASSSFRDRVSYEQYF.

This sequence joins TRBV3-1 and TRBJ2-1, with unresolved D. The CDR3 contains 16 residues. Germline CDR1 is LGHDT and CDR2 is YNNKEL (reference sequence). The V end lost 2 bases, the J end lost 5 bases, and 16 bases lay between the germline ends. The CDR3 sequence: CASSQWVSYKNNEQFF. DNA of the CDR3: TGTGCCAGCAGCCAATGGGTCAGCTATAAGAACAATGAGCAGTTCTTC.

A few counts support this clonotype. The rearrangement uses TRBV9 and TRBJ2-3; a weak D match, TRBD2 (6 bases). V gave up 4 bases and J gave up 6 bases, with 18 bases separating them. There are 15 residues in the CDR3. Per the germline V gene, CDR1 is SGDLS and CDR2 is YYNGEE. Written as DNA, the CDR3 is TGTGCCAGCAGCCTCCGTGGTCCAAGCGGGGATACGCAGTATTTT. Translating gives CASSLRGPSGDTQYF.

The CDR3 DNA reads TGTGCCATCAGTGAGAACTCTGCGTATGAGCAGTACTTC. It specifies CAISENSAYEQYF. V usage is TRBV10-3 and J usage is TRBJ2-7, with D unresolved. The CDR3 spans 13 residues. CDR1 and CDR2 (germline): ENHRY, SYGVKD. V was clipped by 2 bases and J by 7 bases, with 12 bases between them.

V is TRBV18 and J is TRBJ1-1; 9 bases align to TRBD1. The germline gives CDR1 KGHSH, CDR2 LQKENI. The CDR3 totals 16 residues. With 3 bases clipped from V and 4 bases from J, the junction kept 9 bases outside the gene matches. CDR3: CASSPVQGALGTEAFF. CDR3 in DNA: TGTGCCAGCTCACCCGTACAGGGGGCGTTAGGCACTGAAGCTTTCTTT.

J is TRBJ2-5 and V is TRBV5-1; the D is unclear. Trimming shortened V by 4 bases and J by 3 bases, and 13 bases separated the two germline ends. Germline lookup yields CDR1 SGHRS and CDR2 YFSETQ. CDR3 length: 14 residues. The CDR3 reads CASSPREPKETQYF. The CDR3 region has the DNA TGCGCCAGCAGCCCCCGAGAGCCCAAAGAGACCCAGTACTTC.